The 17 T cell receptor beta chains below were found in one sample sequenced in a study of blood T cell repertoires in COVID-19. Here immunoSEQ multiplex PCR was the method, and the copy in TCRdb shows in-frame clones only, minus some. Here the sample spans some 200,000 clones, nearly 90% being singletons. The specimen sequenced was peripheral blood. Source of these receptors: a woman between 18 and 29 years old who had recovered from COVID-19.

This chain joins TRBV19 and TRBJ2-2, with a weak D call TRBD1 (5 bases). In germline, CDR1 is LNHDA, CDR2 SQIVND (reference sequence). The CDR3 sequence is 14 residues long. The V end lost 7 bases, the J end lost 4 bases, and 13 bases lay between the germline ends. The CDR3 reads CASISRERTGELFF. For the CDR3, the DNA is TGTGCCAGTATTTCCAGGGAACGCACCGGGGAGCTGTTTTTT.

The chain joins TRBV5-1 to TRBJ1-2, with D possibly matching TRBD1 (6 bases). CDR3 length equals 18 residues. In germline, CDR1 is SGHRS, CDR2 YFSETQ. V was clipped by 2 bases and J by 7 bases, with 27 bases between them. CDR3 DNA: TGCGCCAGCAGCTTCGGTCCCCATCGGCCTGCAGGGGACGGTGGCTACACCTTC. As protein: CASSFGPHRPAGDGGYTF.

In DNA, the CDR3 is TGTGCCAGCAGTCACGGGAGTGAAACCTACGAGCAGTACTTC. Translating gives CASSHGSETYEQYF. The chain joins TRBV27 to TRBJ2-7; tentative D call: TRBD2 (6 bases). The germline V gene encodes CDR1 MNHEY and CDR2 SMNVEV (reference sequence). The CDR3 runs to 14 residues. The ends were cut back, 5 bases at V and 2 bases at J, with 13 bases in the middle.

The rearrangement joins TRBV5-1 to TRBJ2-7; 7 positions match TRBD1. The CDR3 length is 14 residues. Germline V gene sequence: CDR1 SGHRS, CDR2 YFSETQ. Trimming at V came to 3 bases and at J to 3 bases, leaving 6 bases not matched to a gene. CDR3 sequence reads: CASSYRDRVYEQYF. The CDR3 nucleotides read TGCGCCAGCAGCTACCGGGACAGAGTCTACGAGCAGTACTTC.

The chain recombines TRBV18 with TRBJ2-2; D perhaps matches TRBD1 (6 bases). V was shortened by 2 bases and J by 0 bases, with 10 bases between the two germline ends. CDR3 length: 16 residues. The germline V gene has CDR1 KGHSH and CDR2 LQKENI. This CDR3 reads CASSPWSGANTGELFF. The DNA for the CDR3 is TGTGCCAGCTCACCATGGTCAGGGGCGAACACCGGGGAGCTGTTTTTT.

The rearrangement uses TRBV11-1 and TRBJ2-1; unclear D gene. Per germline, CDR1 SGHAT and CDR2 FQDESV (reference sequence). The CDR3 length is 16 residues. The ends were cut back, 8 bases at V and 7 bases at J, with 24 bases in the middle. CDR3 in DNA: TGTGCCAGCTCCCTCCTTAGCAGCTCGTCTACGAATGAGCAGTTCTTC. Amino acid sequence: CASSLLSSSSTNEQFF.

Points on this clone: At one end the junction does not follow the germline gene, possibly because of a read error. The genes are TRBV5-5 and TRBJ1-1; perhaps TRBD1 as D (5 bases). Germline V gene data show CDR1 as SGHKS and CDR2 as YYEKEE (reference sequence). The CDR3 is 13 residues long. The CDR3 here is CASSSVHGHKGNF. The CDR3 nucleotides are TGTGCCAGCAGCTCCGTACACGGGCACAAGGGGAATTTT.

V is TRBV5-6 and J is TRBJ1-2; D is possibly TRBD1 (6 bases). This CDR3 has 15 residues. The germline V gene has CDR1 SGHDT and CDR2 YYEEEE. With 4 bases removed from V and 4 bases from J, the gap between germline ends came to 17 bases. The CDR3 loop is CASSPPTGSRYGYTF. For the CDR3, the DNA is TGTGCCAGCAGCCCACCGACAGGTTCTCGCTATGGCTACACCTTC.

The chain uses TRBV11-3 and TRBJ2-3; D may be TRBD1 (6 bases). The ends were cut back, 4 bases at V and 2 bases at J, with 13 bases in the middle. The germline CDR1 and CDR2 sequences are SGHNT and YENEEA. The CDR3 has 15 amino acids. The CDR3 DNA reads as TGTGCCAGCAGCTACTCAGGGGTAAACACAGATACGCAGTATTTT. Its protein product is CASSYSGVNTDTQYF.

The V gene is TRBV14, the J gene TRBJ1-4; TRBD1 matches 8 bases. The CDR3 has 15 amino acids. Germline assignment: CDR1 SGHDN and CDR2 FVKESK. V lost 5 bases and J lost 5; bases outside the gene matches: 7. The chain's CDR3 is CASSTTRTGNEKLFF. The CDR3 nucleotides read TGTGCCAGCAGCACTACACGGACAGGGAATGAAAAACTGTTTTTT.

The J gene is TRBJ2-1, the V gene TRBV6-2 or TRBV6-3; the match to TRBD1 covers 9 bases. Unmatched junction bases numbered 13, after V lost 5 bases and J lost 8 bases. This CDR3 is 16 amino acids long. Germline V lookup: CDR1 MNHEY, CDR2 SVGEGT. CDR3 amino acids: CASSQDTGGLPHEQFF. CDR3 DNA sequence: TGTGCCAGCAGTCAGGATACAGGGGGCCTACCCCATGAGCAGTTCTTC.

The CDR3: CASSQDQTNTEAFF. The CDR3 nucleotides are TGCGCCAGCAGCCAAGATCAGACTAACACTGAAGCTTTCTTT. The chain uses TRBV4-3 and TRBJ1-1; D is ambiguous. The V gene's germline CDR1 is LGHNA and CDR2 YSLEER. Trimming took 0 bases from V and 2 from J, leaving 7 bases between them. The CDR3 spans 14 residues.

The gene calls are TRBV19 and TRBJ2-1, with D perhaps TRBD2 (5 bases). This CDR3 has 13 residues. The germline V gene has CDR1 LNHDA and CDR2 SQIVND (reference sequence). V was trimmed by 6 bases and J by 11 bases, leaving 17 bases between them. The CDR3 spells CASSPGNQRQQFF. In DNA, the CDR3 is TGTGCCAGTAGCCCCGGGAACCAAAGGCAGCAGTTCTTC.

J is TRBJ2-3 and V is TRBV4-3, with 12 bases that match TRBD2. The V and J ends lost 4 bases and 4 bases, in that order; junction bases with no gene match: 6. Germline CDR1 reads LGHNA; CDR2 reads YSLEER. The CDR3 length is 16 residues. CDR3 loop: CASSPTTSGSPDTQYF. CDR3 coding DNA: TGCGCCAGCAGCCCTACGACTAGCGGGAGCCCAGATACGCAGTATTTT.

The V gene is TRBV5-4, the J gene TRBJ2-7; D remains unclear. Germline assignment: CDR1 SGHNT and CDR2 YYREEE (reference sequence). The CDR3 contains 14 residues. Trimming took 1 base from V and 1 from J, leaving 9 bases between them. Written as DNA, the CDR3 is TGTGCCAGCAGCTTGTTTTCACAATCCTACGAGCAGTACTTC. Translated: CASSLFSQSYEQYF.

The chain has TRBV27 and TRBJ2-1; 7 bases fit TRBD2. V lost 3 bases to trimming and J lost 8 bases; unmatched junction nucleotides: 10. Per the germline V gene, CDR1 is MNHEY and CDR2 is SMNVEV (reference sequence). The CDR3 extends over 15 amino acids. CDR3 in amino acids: CASSFRTSRQDEQFF. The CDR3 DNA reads TGTGCCAGCAGTTTTAGGACTAGTAGGCAGGATGAGCAGTTCTTC.

CDR3: CASSIRVFSYNEQFF. In DNA, the CDR3 is TGCGCCAGCAGTATTAGAGTATTCTCCTACAATGAGCAGTTCTTC. This chain uses TRBV4-1 with TRBJ2-1; D unresolved. The V end lost 6 bases, the J end lost 0 bases, and 12 bases lay between the germline ends. CDR3 size: 15 residues. The germline V gene encodes CDR1 MGHRA and CDR2 YSYEKL.